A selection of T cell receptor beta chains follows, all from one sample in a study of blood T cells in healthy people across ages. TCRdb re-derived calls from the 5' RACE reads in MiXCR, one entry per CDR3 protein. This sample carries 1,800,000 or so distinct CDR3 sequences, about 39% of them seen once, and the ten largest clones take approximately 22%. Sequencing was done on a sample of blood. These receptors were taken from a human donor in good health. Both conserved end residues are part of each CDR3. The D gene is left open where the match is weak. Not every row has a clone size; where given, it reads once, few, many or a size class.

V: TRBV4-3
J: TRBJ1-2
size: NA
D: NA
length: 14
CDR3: CASSQGQVDYGYTF
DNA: TGCGCCAGCAGCCAAGGACAGGTTGACTATGGCTACACCTTC

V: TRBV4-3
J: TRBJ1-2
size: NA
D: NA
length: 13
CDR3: CASSQRLTHGYTF
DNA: TGCGCCAGCAGCCAGCGCCTTACCCATGGCTACACCTTC

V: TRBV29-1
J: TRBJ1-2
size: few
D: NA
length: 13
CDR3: CSVRRVLVPGYTF
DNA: TGCAGCGTTCGAAGGGTATTGGTTCCTGGCTACACCTTC

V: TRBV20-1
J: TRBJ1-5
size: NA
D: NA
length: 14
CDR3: CSAPTVMDNQPQHF
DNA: TGCAGTGCCCCTACAGTGATGGACAATCAGCCCCAGCATTTT

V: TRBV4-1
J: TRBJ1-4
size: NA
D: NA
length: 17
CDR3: CASSQGVIQGGSEKLFF
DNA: TGCGCCAGCAGCCAAGGGGTAATTCAGGGAGGTTCCGAAAAACTGTTTTTT

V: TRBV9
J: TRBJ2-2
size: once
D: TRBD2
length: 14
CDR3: CASSAGLATGELFF
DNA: TGTGCCAGCAGCGCGGGACTAGCCACCGGGGAGCTGTTTTTT

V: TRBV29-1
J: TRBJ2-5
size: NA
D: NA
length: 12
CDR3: CSVLTPLETQYF
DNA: TGCAGCGTTCTGACCCCCCTGGAGACCCAGTACTTC

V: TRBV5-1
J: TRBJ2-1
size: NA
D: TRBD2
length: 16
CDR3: CASSLVLGLGFDEQFF
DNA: TGCGCCAGCAGCTTGGTTTTGGGACTAGGCTTCGATGAGCAGTTCTTC

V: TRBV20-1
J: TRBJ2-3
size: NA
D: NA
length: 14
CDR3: CSARFGGGTDTQYF
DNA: TGCAGTGCTAGGTTCGGGGGCGGTACAGATACGCAGTATTTT

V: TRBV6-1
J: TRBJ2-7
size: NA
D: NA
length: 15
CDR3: CASSEGPKSSYEQYF
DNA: TGTGCCAGCAGTGAGGGGCCAAAGTCCTCCTACGAGCAGTACTTC

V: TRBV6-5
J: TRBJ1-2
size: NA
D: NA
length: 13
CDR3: CASSSGTRSSYTF
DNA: TGTGCCAGCAGCTCCGGGACGCGGTCAAGCTACACCTTC

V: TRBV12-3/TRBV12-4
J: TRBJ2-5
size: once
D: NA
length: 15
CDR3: CASSFKGGSRETQYF
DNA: TGTGCCAGCAGTTTTAAAGGGGGTTCCAGAGAGACCCAGTACTTC

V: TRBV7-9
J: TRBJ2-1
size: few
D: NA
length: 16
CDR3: CASSPQTGISYNEQFF
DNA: TGTGCCAGCAGCCCTCAGACAGGCATCTCCTACAATGAGCAGTTCTTC

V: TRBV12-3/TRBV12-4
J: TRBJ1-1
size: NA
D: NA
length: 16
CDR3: CASSSTAGPGDTEAFF
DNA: TGTGCCAGCAGTTCCACAGCCGGGCCTGGGGACACTGAAGCTTTCTTT

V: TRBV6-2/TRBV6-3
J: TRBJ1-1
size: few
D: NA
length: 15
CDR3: CASSYQSGSRAEAFF
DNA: TGTGCCAGCAGTTACCAGTCGGGTAGTCGCGCTGAAGCTTTCTTT

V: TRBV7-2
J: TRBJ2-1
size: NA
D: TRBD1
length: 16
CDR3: CASSIPTGGYFGEQFF
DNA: TGTGCCAGCAGCATACCGACAGGGGGCTATTTCGGTGAGCAGTTCTTC

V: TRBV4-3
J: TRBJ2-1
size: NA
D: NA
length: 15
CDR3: CASSQGAMSYNEQFF
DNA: TGCGCCAGCAGCCAAGGAGCGATGTCCTACAATGAGCAGTTCTTC

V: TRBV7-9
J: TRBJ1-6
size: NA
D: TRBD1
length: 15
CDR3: CASSFDRVAASPLHF
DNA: TGTGCCAGCAGCTTTGACAGGGTGGCCGCTTCACCCCTCCACTTT

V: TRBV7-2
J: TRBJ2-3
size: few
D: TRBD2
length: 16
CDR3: CASSSERTSVTDTQYF
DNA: TGTGCCAGCAGCTCCGAGAGGACTAGCGTGACAGATACGCAGTATTTT

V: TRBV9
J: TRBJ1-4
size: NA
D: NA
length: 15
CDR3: CASSGDTGNNEKLFF
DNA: TGTGCCAGCAGCGGCGACACCGGCAATAATGAAAAACTGTTTTTT

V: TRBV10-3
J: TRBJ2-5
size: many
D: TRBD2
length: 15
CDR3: CAISVSGGALGTQYF
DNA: TGTGCCATCAGTGTTAGCGGGGGCGCCCTAGGGACCCAGTACTTC

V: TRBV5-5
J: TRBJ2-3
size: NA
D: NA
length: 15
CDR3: CASSLEAGTPYTQYF
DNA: TGTGCCAGCAGCTTGGAGGCGGGCACACCATATACGCAGTATTTT

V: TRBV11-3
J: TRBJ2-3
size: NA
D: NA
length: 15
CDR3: CASSSGRGVTDTQYF
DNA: TGTGCCAGCAGCTCAGGCAGGGGGGTCACAGATACGCAGTATTTT

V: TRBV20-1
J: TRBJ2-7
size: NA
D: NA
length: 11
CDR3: CSARYTYEQYF
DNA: TGCAGTGCTCGATATACCTACGAGCAGTACTTC

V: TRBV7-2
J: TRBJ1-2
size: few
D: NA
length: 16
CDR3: CASSLGGGGLNYGYTF
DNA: TGTGCCAGCAGCTTGGGGGGTGGCGGACTTAACTATGGCTACACCTTC

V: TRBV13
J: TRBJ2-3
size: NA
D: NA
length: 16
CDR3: CASSQGEGSFLDTQYF
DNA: TGTGCCAGCAGCCAGGGGGAGGGATCCTTTTTGGATACGCAGTATTTT

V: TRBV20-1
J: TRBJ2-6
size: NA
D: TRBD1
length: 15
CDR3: CSAQDRPNGANVLTF
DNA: TGCAGTGCTCAGGACAGGCCAAATGGGGCCAACGTCCTGACTTTC

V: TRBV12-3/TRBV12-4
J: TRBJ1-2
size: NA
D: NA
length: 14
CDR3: CASSLGQGINGYTF
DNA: TGTGCCAGCAGTTTAGGTCAGGGGATCAATGGCTACACCTTC

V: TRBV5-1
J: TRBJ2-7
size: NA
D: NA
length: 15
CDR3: CASSIRDGSSYEQYF
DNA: TGCGCCAGCAGCATACGGGACGGAAGCTCCTACGAGCAGTACTTC

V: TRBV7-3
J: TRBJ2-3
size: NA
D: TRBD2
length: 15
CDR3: CASSLKLAGTDTQYF
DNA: TGTGCCAGCAGCTTAAAACTAGCGGGGACAGATACGCAGTATTTT

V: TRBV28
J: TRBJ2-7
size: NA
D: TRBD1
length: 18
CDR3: CASSLTSSSQGDPYEQYF
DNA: TGTGCCAGCAGTCTCACCTCCTCATCTCAGGGGGATCCCTACGAGCAGTACTTC

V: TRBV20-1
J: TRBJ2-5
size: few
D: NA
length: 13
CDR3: CSASRGYQETQYF
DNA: TGCAGTGCTAGTAGGGGCTACCAAGAGACCCAGTACTTC

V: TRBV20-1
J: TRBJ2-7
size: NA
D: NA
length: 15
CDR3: CSALSRDIKDYEQYF
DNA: TGCAGTGCTCTTAGCCGGGACATTAAAGACTACGAGCAGTACTTC

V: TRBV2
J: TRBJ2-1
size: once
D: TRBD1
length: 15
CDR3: CASSYAGTVYNEQFF
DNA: TGTGCCAGCAGTTACGCCGGGACAGTCTACAATGAGCAGTTCTTC

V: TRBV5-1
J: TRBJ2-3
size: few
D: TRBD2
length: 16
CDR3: CASSLVQRGSTDTQYF
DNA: TGCGCCAGCAGCTTGGTTCAGCGGGGCAGCACAGATACGCAGTATTTT

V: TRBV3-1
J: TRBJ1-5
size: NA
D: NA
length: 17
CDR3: CASSRRQSEHSNQPQHF
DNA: TGTGCCAGCAGCCGCCGACAGTCGGAACATAGCAATCAGCCCCAGCATTTT

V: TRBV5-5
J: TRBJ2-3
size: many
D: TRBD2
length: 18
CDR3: CASSPVGWLAGGPDTQYF
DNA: TGTGCCAGCAGCCCCGTCGGTTGGCTAGCGGGGGGGCCGGATACGCAGTATTTT